Listed below are T cell receptor beta chains from one sample, sequenced in a study of blood T cell repertoires in COVID-19. Data came from immunoSEQ multiplex PCR; TCRdb stores just in-frame clones and leaves some out. The sample lists some 73,000 clones, about 79% occurring once. Sequencing was carried out using peripheral blood. Every receptor here comes from a woman between 55 and 75 years old with acute or convalescent COVID-19. Each CDR3 is given with its conserved first and last residue. The D gene is left open where the match is weak. Clone sizes are given selectively: once, few, many, or a class where the clone is expanded.

j_gene: TRBJ1-2
v_gene: TRBV7-3
abundance: NA
d_gene: NA
CDR3aa: CASSFSDGVNGYTF

j_gene: TRBJ2-7
v_gene: TRBV2
abundance: NA
d_gene: TRBD1
CDR3aa: CASSEDRDSYEQYF

j_gene: TRBJ2-2
v_gene: TRBV18
abundance: NA
d_gene: NA
CDR3aa: CASSPPGNRATGELFF

j_gene: TRBJ1-1
v_gene: TRBV4-1
abundance: NA
d_gene: TRBD1
CDR3aa: CASSQDRYRGLGNTEAFF

j_gene: TRBJ1-2
v_gene: TRBV7-9
abundance: NA
d_gene: TRBD1
CDR3aa: CASSVGQGSGRTPKGYTF

j_gene: TRBJ2-3
v_gene: TRBV7-8
abundance: few
d_gene: TRBD2
CDR3aa: CASSPGTSGGLTDTQYF

j_gene: TRBJ1-5
v_gene: TRBV18
abundance: NA
d_gene: NA
CDR3aa: CASSLLRAGQYSNQPQHF

j_gene: TRBJ1-2
v_gene: TRBV7-9
abundance: NA
d_gene: NA
CDR3aa: CASSLEGAVGGYTF

j_gene: TRBJ2-7
v_gene: TRBV11-1
abundance: NA
d_gene: TRBD2
CDR3aa: CASSLGISGSTYEQYF

j_gene: TRBJ1-6
v_gene: TRBV27
abundance: NA
d_gene: NA
CDR3aa: CASSLRQGGTPLHF

j_gene: TRBJ2-7
v_gene: TRBV7-3
abundance: NA
d_gene: NA
CDR3aa: CASSLSPFTGGKSGVAYEQYF

j_gene: TRBJ1-2
v_gene: TRBV3-1/TRBV3-2
abundance: NA
d_gene: TRBD1
CDR3aa: CASSPGQGSSYGYTF

j_gene: TRBJ1-5
v_gene: TRBV5-7
abundance: NA
d_gene: TRBD1
CDR3aa: CASSYRDRDYQPQHF

j_gene: TRBJ2-1
v_gene: TRBV6-5
abundance: once
d_gene: TRBD2
CDR3aa: CASSFSLAGGRSEQFF

j_gene: TRBJ2-2
v_gene: TRBV19
abundance: once
d_gene: NA
CDR3aa: CASSISGFLTGELFF

j_gene: TRBJ1-4
v_gene: TRBV25-1
abundance: NA
d_gene: NA
CDR3aa: CASSEWESLDEKLFF

j_gene: TRBJ1-3
v_gene: TRBV5-1
abundance: NA
d_gene: NA
CDR3aa: CASSPGPSTGSGNTIYF